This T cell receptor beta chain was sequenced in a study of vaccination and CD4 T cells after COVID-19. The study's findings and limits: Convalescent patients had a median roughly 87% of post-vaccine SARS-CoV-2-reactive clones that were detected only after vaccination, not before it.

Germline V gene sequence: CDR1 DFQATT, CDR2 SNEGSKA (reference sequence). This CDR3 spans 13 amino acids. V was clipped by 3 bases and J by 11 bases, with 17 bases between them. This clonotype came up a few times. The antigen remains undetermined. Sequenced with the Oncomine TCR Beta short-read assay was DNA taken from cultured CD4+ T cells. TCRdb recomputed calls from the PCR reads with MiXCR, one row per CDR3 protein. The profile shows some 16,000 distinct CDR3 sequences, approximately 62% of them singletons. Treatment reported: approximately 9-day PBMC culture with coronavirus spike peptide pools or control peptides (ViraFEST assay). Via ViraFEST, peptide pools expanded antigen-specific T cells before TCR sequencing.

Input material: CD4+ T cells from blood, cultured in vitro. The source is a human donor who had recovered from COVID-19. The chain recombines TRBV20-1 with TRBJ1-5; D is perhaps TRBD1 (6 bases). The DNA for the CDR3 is TGCAGTGCTAGGGGGGGGGCTATAGGGACCCAGCATTTT. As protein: CSARGGAIGTQHF.